The 25 T cell receptor beta chains in this list originate from one sample, sequenced in a study of blood T cell repertoires in COVID-19. Sequenced by immunoSEQ multiplex PCR; TCRdb stores in-frame clones only, minus some. The sample shows 75,000 to 90,000 clones, around nine tenths of them seen only once. Sequencing input: peripheral blood. The receptor source for this set is a man aged 45-65 years with active or convalescent COVID-19.

The V gene is TRBV7-7, the J gene TRBJ2-5, with 13 bases matching TRBD2. Germline assignment: CDR1 SSHAT and CDR2 FNYEAQ (reference sequence). After removal of 5 bases from V and 5 bases from J, the junction contained 5 bases not matched to a gene. This CDR3 has 15 amino acids. The CDR3 sequence is CASSILAGGAETQYF. In nucleotides, the CDR3 is TGTGCCAGCAGCATACTAGCGGGGGGGGCTGAGACCCAGTACTTC.

The chain joins TRBV3-1 (or the pseudogene TRBV3-2) to TRBJ1-1; TRBD1 aligns across 9 bases. The CDR3 is 14 residues long. Looked up from germline, CDR1 is LGHDT and CDR2 is YNNKEL (reference sequence). Trimming at V came to 4 bases and at J to 4 bases, leaving 4 bases not matched to a gene. CDR3 amino acids: CASSRMTGGTEAFF. The CDR3 coding sequence is TGTGCCAGCAGCCGTATGACAGGGGGCACTGAAGCTTTCTTT.

This chain connects TRBV2 to TRBJ2-1; a weak D match, TRBD2 (5 bases). Per germline, CDR1 SNHLY and CDR2 FYNNEI. V lost 5 bases, J lost 1 base, and 6 bases lay in between. The CDR3 consists of 13 residues. CDR3 DNA sequence: TGTGCCAGCAGTTGGGAGTCCTACAATGAGCAGTTCTTC. Translated: CASSWESYNEQFF.

This chain connects TRBV6-5 to TRBJ1-4, with 7 nucleotides matching TRBD1. V trimming: 8 bases; J trimming: 0 bases; junction bases outside the gene matches: 6. The CDR3 length is 15 residues. The V gene's germline CDR1 is MNHEY and CDR2 SVGAGI. The chain's CDR3 is CASGPRGTTNEKLFF. Here the CDR3 DNA reads TGTGCCAGCGGGCCCAGGGGGACAACTAATGAAAAACTGTTTTTT.

The chain employs TRBV18 and TRBJ2-5; 10 bases are a match to TRBD1. Looked up from germline, CDR1 is KGHSH and CDR2 is LQKENI. V trimming: 4 bases; J trimming: 2 bases; junction bases outside the gene matches: 1. This CDR3 contains 14 residues. CDR3 region: CASSRDRGQETQYF. CDR3 sequence (DNA): TGTGCCAGCTCACGGGACAGGGGACAAGAGACCCAGTACTTC.

The chain joins TRBV20-1 to TRBJ2-2; tentative D call: TRBD2 (5 bases). This CDR3 contains 15 residues. Trimming pared 3 bases from V and 6 bases from J, leaving 17 bases between. CDR1 is DFQATT, CDR2 SNEGSKA, per germline (reference sequence). The CDR3 coding sequence is TGCAGTGCTAGTGGAGCAGAGGGCTCCCCCGGGGAGCTGTTTTTT. It yields the protein CSASGAEGSPGELFF.

The rearrangement links TRBV18 to TRBJ1-1; TRBD1 matches at 9 bases. The CDR3 is 18 amino acids. V was clipped by 3 bases and J by 0 bases; unmatched bases: 11. CDR1 and CDR2 from the germline V gene are KGHSH and LQKENI. The CDR3 reads CASSPYYRGPGVNTEAFF. CDR3 nucleotides: TGTGCCAGCTCACCTTACTACAGGGGGCCAGGGGTGAACACTGAAGCTTTCTTT.

The chain recombines TRBV3-1 (or the pseudogene TRBV3-2) with TRBJ1-2; D may be TRBD1 (5 bases). CDR3 length: 15 residues. V was clipped by 1 base and J by 4 bases, with 13 bases between them. Germline V CDR1 and CDR2: LGHDT, YNNKEL (reference sequence). The CDR3 here is CASSQVQTGGYGYTF. DNA for the CDR3: TGTGCCAGCAGCCAAGTTCAGACGGGGGGCTATGGCTACACCTTC.

The rearrangement links TRBV13 to TRBJ2-3, with TRBD1 matching 8 bases. The CDR3 spans 15 residues. Germline V lookup: CDR1 PRHDT, CDR2 FYEKMQ (reference sequence). J was trimmed by 1 base and V by 5 bases; bases with no gene match: 5. This CDR3 reads CASSPGQGGTDTQYF. The DNA of the CDR3 is TGTGCCAGCAGCCCCGGACAGGGAGGCACAGATACGCAGTATTTT.

This chain joins TRBV30 and TRBJ1-1, with TRBD1 matching 8 bases. The junction had 5 bases not matched to a gene; V was cut back by 4 bases and J by 4 bases. CDR1 and CDR2 (germline): GTSNPN, SVGIG (reference sequence). This CDR3 has 13 residues. The CDR3 DNA reads as TGTGCCTGGACTTTAACAGGGGGCACTGAAGCTTTCTTT. Its translation is CAWTLTGGTEAFF.

The gene calls are TRBV5-1 and TRBJ2-3; D gene unclear. CDR1 SGHRS and CDR2 YFSETQ come from the germline V gene. This CDR3 contains 16 residues. Trimming pared 1 base from V and 0 bases from J, leaving 12 bases between. CDR3 sequence reads: CASSLWSRVSTDTQYF. CDR3 coding DNA: TGCGCCAGCAGCTTGTGGTCCCGGGTTAGCACAGATACGCAGTATTTT.

The V call is TRBV20-1, the J call TRBJ2-3, with D maybe TRBD2 (5 bases). The CDR3 runs to 15 residues. Germline V gene lookup returns CDR1 DFQATT and CDR2 SNEGSKA (reference sequence). V was pared by 5 bases and J by 0 bases, with 15 bases between. CDR3 nucleotide sequence: TGCAGTGCTGGTGAAAGCGGCCCTAGCACAGATACGCAGTATTTT. This encodes CSAGESGPSTDTQYF.

In regard to this clone: A much larger clone differs by one base, so this may be a read error. V and J are TRBV3-1 (or the pseudogene TRBV3-2) and TRBJ2-3, with TRBD2 as a possible D gene (6 bases). The CDR3 sequence is 14 residues long. Germline V CDR1 and CDR2: LGHDT, YNNKEL (reference sequence). Trimming left V 4 bases short and J 2 bases short, with 10 bases between. CDR3 in DNA: TGTGCCAGCAGCCTTGGGACTTTCACAGATACGCAGTATTTT. Its translation is CASSLGTFTDTQYF.

The chain recombines TRBV28 with TRBJ1-2, with D hard to call. The germline gives CDR1 MDHEN, CDR2 SYDVKM. The CDR3 covers 13 residues. The V and J ends lost 3 bases and 5 bases respectively, with 10 bases between them. The CDR3, as DNA: TGTGCCAGCAGTTTCACCCAGTTTTATGGCTACACCTTC. Translating gives CASSFTQFYGYTF.

The genes are TRBV10-2 and TRBJ2-2; 8 nucleotides agree with TRBD1. This CDR3 has 15 residues. Germline lookup yields CDR1 WSHSY and CDR2 SAAADI. V trimming: 10 bases; J trimming: 1 base; junction bases outside the gene matches: 8. This CDR3 reads CATRPGQENTGELFF. The CDR3 nucleotides read TGCGCCACCAGGCCGGGACAGGAGAACACCGGGGAGCTGTTTTTT.

This sequence joins TRBV7-2 and TRBJ2-7, with 12 bases fitting TRBD2. V shed 4 bases, J shed 3 bases, and the junction held 4 bases outside the gene matches. The length of the CDR3 is 15 residues. Germline-derived CDR1 and CDR2 are SGHTA and FQGNSA. CDR3 residues: CASSYTTSGGYEQYF. Here the CDR3 DNA reads TGTGCCAGCAGCTATACGACTAGCGGGGGCTACGAGCAGTACTTC.

J is TRBJ1-1 and V is TRBV19, with 8 nucleotides matching TRBD1. The CDR3 covers 17 residues. The germline CDR1 and CDR2 sequences are LNHDA and SQIVND (reference sequence). V shed 3 bases, J shed 1 base, and the junction held 10 bases outside the gene matches. The CDR3 nucleotides read TGTGCCAGTAGTATCGGGCCAGGGGGCGCAGGGAACACTGAAGCTTTCTTT. The encoded protein is CASSIGPGGAGNTEAFF.

This chain links TRBV7-2 with TRBJ2-5, with unresolved D. The ends were cut back, 1 base at V and 4 bases at J, with 10 bases in the middle. CDR3 length: 14 amino acids. The V gene's germline CDR1 is SGHTA and CDR2 FQGNSA. The CDR3 sequence is CASSLEPAGETQYF. In nucleotides, the CDR3 is TGTGCCAGCAGCTTAGAACCCGCCGGAGAGACCCAGTACTTC.

The chain recombines TRBV29-1 with TRBJ1-2; 8 positions match TRBD1. The CDR3 length is 11 residues. Germline V CDR1 and CDR2: SQVTM, ANQGSEA. CDR3 loop: CAGGSDYGYTF. As DNA, the CDR3 is TGCGCAGGGGGCAGCGACTATGGCTACACCTTC. The full variable domain, its missing parts supplied by reference TRBV29-1 and TRBJ1-2, is SAVISQKPSRDICQRGTSLTIQCQVDSQVTMMFWYRQQPGQSLTLIATANQGSEATYESGFVIDKFPISRPNLTFSTLTVSNMSPEDSSIYLCAGGSDYGYTFGSGTRLTVV.

This chain joins TRBV4-1 and TRBJ1-3; no definite D call. Between the trimmed V and J ends, which lost 0 bases and 1 base, there was a span of 7 bases. Per germline, CDR1 MGHRA and CDR2 YSYEKL. CDR3 length equals 15 residues. CDR3 in amino acids: CASSQERASGNTIYF. For the CDR3, the DNA is TGCGCCAGCAGCCAAGAGAGGGCGTCTGGAAACACCATATATTTT.

This clone is a singleton in its sample. The chain employs TRBV6-1 and TRBJ1-2; D might be TRBD1 (6 bases). V was cut by 2 bases and J by 0 bases, with 16 bases left in between. Looked up from germline, CDR1 is MNHNS and CDR2 is SASEGT. The CDR3 totals 17 residues. This CDR3 reads CASSERSGAEANYGYTF. The CDR3 DNA sequence: TGTGCCAGCAGTGAAAGGTCAGGGGCCGAAGCTAACTATGGCTACACCTTC.

The chain uses TRBV12-3 or TRBV12-4 and TRBJ1-2, with D possibly TRBD1 on 6 matching bases. The V and J ends lost 3 bases and 8 bases respectively, with 10 bases between them. The CDR3 extends over 12 amino acids. CDR3 DNA: TGTGCCAGCAGTTTTGGTACAGGGGGCTACACCTTC. Amino acids: CASSFGTGGYTF.

This clone appeared once. This chain links TRBV12-3 or TRBV12-4 with TRBJ1-5; 8 bases agree with TRBD1. This CDR3 has 11 residues. V trimming: 4 bases; J trimming: 11 bases; junction bases outside the gene matches: 1. The CDR3 here is CASSWDRTQHF. DNA for the CDR3: TGTGCCAGCAGTTGGGACAGGACCCAGCATTTT.

The chain has TRBV3-1 (or the pseudogene TRBV3-2) and TRBJ1-3, with 7 bases matching TRBD1. V was pared by 5 bases and J by 2 bases, with 9 bases of the junction left unmatched. Germline V gene data show CDR1 as LGHDT and CDR2 as YNNKEL (reference sequence). The CDR3 is 16 amino acids. The CDR3 DNA reads TGTGCCAGCAGCTATTCTCACAGGGGCACTGGAAACACCATATATTTT. Encoded protein: CASSYSHRGTGNTIYF.

The genes are TRBV19 and TRBJ2-5, with 10 nucleotides matching TRBD2. The length of the CDR3 is 16 residues. Germline lookup yields CDR1 LNHDA and CDR2 SQIVND (reference sequence). V lost 8 bases and J lost 0; bases outside the gene matches: 9. The CDR3 bases are TGTGCCAGTTCCGGGCGGCTAGCGGGGGACCAAGAGACCCAGTACTTC. Translation: CASSGRLAGDQETQYF.